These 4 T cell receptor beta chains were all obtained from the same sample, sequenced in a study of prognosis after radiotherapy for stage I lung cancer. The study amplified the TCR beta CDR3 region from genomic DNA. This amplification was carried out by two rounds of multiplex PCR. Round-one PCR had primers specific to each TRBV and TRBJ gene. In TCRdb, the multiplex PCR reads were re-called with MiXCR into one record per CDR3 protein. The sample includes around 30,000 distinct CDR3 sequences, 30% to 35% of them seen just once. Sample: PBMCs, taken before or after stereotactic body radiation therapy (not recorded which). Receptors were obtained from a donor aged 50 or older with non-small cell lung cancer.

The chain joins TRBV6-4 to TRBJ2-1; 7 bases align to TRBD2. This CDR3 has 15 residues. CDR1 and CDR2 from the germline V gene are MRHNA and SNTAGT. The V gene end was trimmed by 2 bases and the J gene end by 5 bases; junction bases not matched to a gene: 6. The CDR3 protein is CASSDGAGVDNEQFF. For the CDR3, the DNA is TGTGCCAGCAGTGACGGTGCGGGAGTAGACAATGAGCAGTTCTTC.

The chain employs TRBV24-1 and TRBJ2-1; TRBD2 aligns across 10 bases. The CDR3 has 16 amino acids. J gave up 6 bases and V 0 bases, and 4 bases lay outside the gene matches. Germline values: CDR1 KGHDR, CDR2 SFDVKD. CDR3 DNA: TGTGCCACCAGTGATTTGTGGACTAGCGGCTTCAATGAGCAGTTCTTC. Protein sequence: CATSDLWTSGFNEQFF.

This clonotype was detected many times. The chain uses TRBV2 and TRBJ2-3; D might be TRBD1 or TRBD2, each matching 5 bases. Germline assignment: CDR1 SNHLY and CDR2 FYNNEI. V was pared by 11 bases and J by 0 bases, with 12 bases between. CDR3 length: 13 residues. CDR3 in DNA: TGTGCCGGGAAACGGGACAGCACAGATACGCAGTATTTT. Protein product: CAGKRDSTDTQYF.

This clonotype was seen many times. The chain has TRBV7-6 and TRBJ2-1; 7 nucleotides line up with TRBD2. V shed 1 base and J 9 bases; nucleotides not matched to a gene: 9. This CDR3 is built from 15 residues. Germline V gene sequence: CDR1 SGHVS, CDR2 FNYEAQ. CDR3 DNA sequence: TGTGCCAGCAGCTTAGAATCAGCGGGGCAGTCTGAGCAGTTCTTC. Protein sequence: CASSLESAGQSEQFF.